This TCR beta chain was captured by sequencing in a study of early T cells in non-severe SARS-CoV-2 infection. The overall study: Sequenced material consisted of bulk RNA (from unsorted whole blood), and chains were unpaired.

The CDR3 has 15 amino acids. V shed 3 bases and J 3 bases; nucleotides not matched to a gene: 5. Germline lookup yields CDR1 KGHSH and CDR2 LQKENI. Researchers tagged individual cDNA molecules with unique molecular identifiers. TCRdb reprocessed the 5' RACE reads via MiXCR and lists one record per CDR3 protein. The repertoire holds tens of thousands of distinct CDR3 sequences, 4% to 5.5% seen once, with roughly a fifth in the top ten. This clonotype has a count of ten or more. The sequence was collected from an adult who was a healthcare worker with PCR-confirmed SARS-CoV-2 infection or an uninfected control (not recorded which). The chain employs TRBV18 and TRBJ2-3; 8 nucleotides match TRBD2. The sequencing sample was made of whole blood. CDR3 residues: CASSPEAGATDTQYF. CDR3 coding DNA: TGTGCCAGCTCACCCGAAGCGGGAGCTACAGATACGCAGTATTTT.